A selection of T cell receptor beta chains follows, all from one sample in a study of T cells in localized non-small cell lung cancer. Produced via immunoSEQ multiplex PCR; TCRdb's table is partial and in-frame only. The sample contains over 1,500 clones, approximately 33% of which appear only once. The source material was lung tumor tissue, sampled before any cancer treatment. The receptors shown here come from a male donor at least 60 years old with stage III squamous cell lung carcinoma. Each CDR3 is given without its conserved first and last residue.

TRBV4-1	ASSQRVDSYNEQF
TRBV11-3	ASSGGLSYNSPLH
TRBV19	ASSSGQPSSGNTIY
TRBV11-3	ASNPGQLNTEVF
TRBV19	ASSRDFSRGQY
TRBV30	AWNTWTVPHRGYT
TRBV30	AWSADSSYGYT
TRBV11-3	ASSHFDREETQY
TRBV11-1	ASSQRRETGLGGYT
TRBV6-8	ASREGTDTQY
TRBV5-1	ASSQEQGLQPQH
TRBV9	ASSPDAGTFRNTIY
TRBV10-1	ASSDPDTGELF
TRBV12-2	ASAQRGSGNTIY
TRBV2	ASKGTENTGELF